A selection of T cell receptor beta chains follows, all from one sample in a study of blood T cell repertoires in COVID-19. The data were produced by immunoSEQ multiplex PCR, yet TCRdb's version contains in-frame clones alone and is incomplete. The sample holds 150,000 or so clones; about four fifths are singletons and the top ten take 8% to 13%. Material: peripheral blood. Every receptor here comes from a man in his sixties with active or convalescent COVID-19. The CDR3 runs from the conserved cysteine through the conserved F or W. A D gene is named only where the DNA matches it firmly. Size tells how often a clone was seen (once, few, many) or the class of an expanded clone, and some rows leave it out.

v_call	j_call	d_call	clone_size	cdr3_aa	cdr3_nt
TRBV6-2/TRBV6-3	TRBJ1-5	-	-	CASSSGHLSNQPQHF	TGTGCCAGCAGCTCCGGACACCTTAGCAATCAGCCCCAGCATTTT
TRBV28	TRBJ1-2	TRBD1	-	CASSLSGEIRGTYGYTF	TGTGCCAGCAGTTTATCAGGGGAAATCAGGGGGACCTATGGCTACACCTTC
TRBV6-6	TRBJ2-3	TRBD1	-	CASREVPGQNTDTQYF	TGTGCCAGCAGGGAGGTGCCGGGACAGAACACAGATACGCAGTATTTT
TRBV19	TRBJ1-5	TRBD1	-	CASNQGASGQPQHF	TGTGCCAGTAATCAGGGGGCTTCAGGTCAGCCCCAGCATTTT
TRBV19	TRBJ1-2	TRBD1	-	CASTPGQGAGGYTF	TGTGCCAGTACACCGGGACAGGGGGCGGGCGGCTACACCTTC
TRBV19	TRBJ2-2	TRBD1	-	CASRRDGQGWAGELFF	TGTGCCAGTAGAAGGGATGGACAGGGATGGGCCGGGGAGCTGTTTTTT
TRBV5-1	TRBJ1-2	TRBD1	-	CASSLGQGALSGGYTF	TGCGCCAGCAGCTTGGGCCAGGGGGCGTTATCAGGTGGCTACACCTTC
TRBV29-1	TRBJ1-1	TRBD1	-	CSGLRQGPEAFF	TGCAGCGGATTACGACAGGGACCTGAAGCTTTCTTT
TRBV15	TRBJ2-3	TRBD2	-	CATSPRLLAGGADTQYF	TGTGCCACCAGCCCTAGGCTGCTAGCGGGGGGCGCAGATACGCAGTATTTT
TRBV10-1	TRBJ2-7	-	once	CASSEGAEGYEQYF	TGCGCCAGCAGCGAGGGGGCGGAGGGGTACGAGCAGTACTTC
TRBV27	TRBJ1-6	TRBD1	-	CASSDRGLGSYNSPLHF	TGTGCCAGCAGTGACAGGGGGCTAGGCTCCTATAATTCACCCCTCCACTTT
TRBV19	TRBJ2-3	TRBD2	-	CASSIGYAGGTDTQYF	TGTGCCAGTAGTATAGGATACGCGGGGGGCACAGATACGCAGTATTTT
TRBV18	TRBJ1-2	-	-	CASSPSGQPSSDYTF	TGTGCCAGCTCACCCTCCGGGCAACCTAGCTCCGACTACACCTTC
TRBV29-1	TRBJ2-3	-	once	CGGRRDTDTQYF	TGCGGAGGGCGGAGGGACACAGATACGCAGTATTTT
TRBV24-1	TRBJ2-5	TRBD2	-	CATSLGGETQYF	TGTGCCACCAGTCTGGGGGGGGAGACCCAGTACTTC
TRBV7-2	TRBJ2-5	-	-	CASSQNLGNQETQYF	TGTGCCAGCAGTCAAAATCTTGGCAATCAAGAGACCCAGTACTTC
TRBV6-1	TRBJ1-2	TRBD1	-	CASSEYVLAGGSGYTF	TGTGCCAGCAGTGAATACGTCTTGGCAGGGGGTAGTGGCTACACCTTC
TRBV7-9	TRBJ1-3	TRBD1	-	CASSPTGAGNTIYF	TGTGCCAGCAGCCCCACAGGGGCAGGAAACACCATATATTTT
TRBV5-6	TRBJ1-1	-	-	CASSPDRGRVYAEAFF	TGTGCCAGCAGCCCGGATCGAGGCAGGGTTTACGCTGAAGCTTTCTTT
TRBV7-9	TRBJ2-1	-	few	CASSVRGQSVGLSYNEQFF	TGTGCCAGCAGCGTTAGAGGGCAGTCGGTCGGTCTCTCCTACAATGAGCAGTTCTTC
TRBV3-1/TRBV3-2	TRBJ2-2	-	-	CASSPPLIANTGELFF	TGTGCCAGCAGCCCTCCCCTAATTGCGAACACCGGGGAGCTGTTTTTT
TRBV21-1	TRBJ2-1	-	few	CASSTGDRRLEYNEQFF	TGTGCCAGCAGCACGGGAGATAGGAGATTGGAGTACAATGAGCAGTTCTTC
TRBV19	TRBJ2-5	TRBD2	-	CASSIGGGSGETQYF	TGTGCCAGTAGTATAGGGGGGGGGTCCGGCGAGACCCAGTACTTC
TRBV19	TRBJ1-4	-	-	CASTWTRTNEKLFF	TGTGCCAGTACCTGGACACGAACTAATGAAAAACTGTTTTTT